The T cell receptor (beta chain) described here comes from a study of shared clonotypes between healthy human individuals. Study results and limitations: Shared across a handful of donors were around 4.7% of the naive CD4 clonotypes. A generally larger estimated richness was seen in naive subsets than in memory subsets. What rarefaction showed was incomplete sorted-subset sequencing despite large depth.

As to this clone: Antigen: not known. The same CDR3 is also encoded by other DNA sequences in this sample.

Germline assignment: CDR1 DFQATT and CDR2 SNEGSKA (reference sequence). The CDR3 has 11 residues. Trimming took off 2 bases at V and 5 bases at J, with 6 bases between the two ends. The assay used deep level. Only in-frame clones appear in the TCRdb table, and some are missing; sequencing was by immunoSEQ multiplex PCR. The table lists about a million clones, under 80% of them singletons. Sequences were obtained from memory CD4+ T cells sorted from blood. Subset denoted: CD45RA-negative fraction. The TCR comes from a man younger than 30 in good health. The rearrangement uses TRBV20-1 and TRBJ1-2; D uncertain. CDR3 sequence: CSARSGYGYTF. In DNA form, the CDR3 reads TGCAGTGCTAGATCGGGGTATGGCTACACCTTC.